The 17 T cell receptor beta chains reported below all come from one sample, sequenced in a study of blood T cells in healthy people across ages. Then a second PCR, running roughly 7 to 12 cycles, was carried out with a sample-barcoded 5' primer and a J-beta primer mix. TCRdb reprocessed the 5' RACE reads with MiXCR, giving one entry per CDR3 protein. Here the sample spans roughly 800,000 distinct CDR3 sequences, just under 25% being singletons. These data were also reused for a study on T cells of mothers and their children.

What was sequenced was blood. These receptors originate from a boy between 10 and 17 years old in good health.

There are a few counts of this clonotype. This chain joins TRBV7-2 and TRBJ2-6; D is unclear. The CDR3 has 15 amino acids. Germline CDR1 reads SGHTA; CDR2 reads FQGNSA. V shed 4 bases and J shed 2 bases, with 9 bases lying between them. CDR3 in amino acids: CASSSFSAGANVLTF. CDR3 bases: TGTGCCAGCAGCTCCTTTTCGGCTGGGGCCAACGTCCTGACTTTC. The full variable domain, rest sourced from reference TRBV7-2 and TRBJ2-6, is GAGVSQSPSNKVTEKGKDVELRCDPISGHTALYWYRQSLGQGLEFLIYFQGNSAPDKSGLPSDRFSAERTGGSVSTLTIQRTQQEDSAVYLCASSSFSAGANVLTFGAGSRLTVL.

This sequence joins TRBV6-6 and TRBJ2-1, with 8 nucleotides matching TRBD2. The CDR3 loop spans 15 amino acids. The J segment lost 6 bases and the V segment lost 5 bases, leaving 9 bases of the junction unmatched. Germline V lookup: CDR1 MNHNY, CDR2 SVGAGI (reference sequence). The CDR3 DNA reads as TGTGCCAGCAGTGGTAATAGCGGGACCTTCAATGAGCAGTTCTTC. Its translation is CASSGNSGTFNEQFF.

This chain links TRBV4-1 with TRBJ2-5; the D gene is possibly TRBD1 (6 bases). The germline V gene encodes CDR1 MGHRA and CDR2 YSYEKL. This CDR3 comprises 14 residues. The ends were cut back, 2 bases at V and 2 bases at J, with 9 bases in the middle. CDR3 region: CASSQKGTQETQYF. The CDR3 coding sequence is TGCGCCAGCAGCCAAAAAGGGACACAAGAGACCCAGTACTTC.

This clonotype was seen only a few times. The rearrangement links TRBV28 to TRBJ2-5; 10 nucleotides agree with TRBD1. V lost 3 bases to trimming and J lost 6 bases; unmatched junction nucleotides: 4. The CDR3 runs 14 residues. Per germline, CDR1 MDHEN and CDR2 SYDVKM. The CDR3: CASSLTGGLQTQYF. In nucleotides, the CDR3 is TGTGCCAGCAGTTTGACAGGGGGCTTGCAGACCCAGTACTTC.

This chain connects TRBV20-1 to TRBJ1-5, with D possibly being TRBD1 (6 bases). Between the trimmed V and J ends, which lost 7 bases and 5 bases, there was a span of 15 bases. CDR3 length equals 13 residues. Germline lookup yields CDR1 DFQATT and CDR2 SNEGSKA (reference sequence). The CDR3 sequence is CSVAQGPHQPQHF. CDR3 sequence (DNA): TGCAGTGTGGCCCAGGGGCCCCATCAGCCCCAGCATTTT.

V and J are TRBV6-5 and TRBJ1-4; a weak D match, TRBD1 (6 bases). The V gene's germline CDR1 is MNHEY and CDR2 SVGAGI. There are 15 residues in the CDR3. Trimming took 8 bases from V and 3 from J, leaving 16 bases between them. The CDR3 region has the DNA TGTGCCAGCGGAAGGGGGGCGACGCCTAATGAAAAACTGTTTTTT. Translating gives CASGRGATPNEKLFF.

This clonotype was observed a handful of times. The J gene is TRBJ1-1, the V gene TRBV18, with D possibly being TRBD1 (6 bases). Germline CDR1 and CDR2: KGHSH and LQKENI. The V and J ends lost 3 bases and 1 base respectively, with 12 bases between them. The CDR3 sequence is 15 residues long. The CDR3, as DNA: TGTGCCAGCTCACCGGGGGCCATGGGGAACACTGAAGCTTTCTTT. This codes for CASSPGAMGNTEAFF. The full variable domain, with the rest looked up from reference TRBV18 and TRBJ1-1, is NAGVMQNPRHLVRRRGQEARLRCSPMKGHSHVYWYRQLPEEGLKFMVYLQKENIIDESGMPKERFSAEFPKEGPSILRIQQVVRGDSAAYFCASSPGAMGNTEAFFGQGTRLTVV.

This clonotype has a handful of counts. The rearrangement uses TRBV25-1 and TRBJ2-1, with D perhaps TRBD1 (5 bases). The CDR3 length is 16 residues. V was clipped by 1 base and J by 7 bases, with 17 bases between them. Germline V gene lookup returns CDR1 MGHDK and CDR2 SYGVNS. DNA of the CDR3: TGTGCCAGCAGTGAATCCAGACCCACGACAGTAAATGAGCAGTTCTTC. Its translation: CASSESRPTTVNEQFF.

This clonotype came up a few times. This chain links TRBV29-1 with TRBJ2-7; either TRBD1 or TRBD2 may fit D (5 bases each). Germline V CDR1 and CDR2: SQVTM, ANQGSEA. Trimming cost V 6 bases and J 5 bases, with 11 bases left between them. CDR3 length: 11 residues. In DNA, the CDR3 is TGCAGCGTGGGACCGGGGAACGAGCAGTACTTC. Translated: CSVGPGNEQYF.

The chain couples TRBV7-9 to TRBJ1-3; D unresolved. Looked up from germline, CDR1 is SEHNR and CDR2 is FQNEAQ (reference sequence). The CDR3 loop spans 12 amino acids. V dropped 7 bases and J dropped 7 bases, with 11 bases sitting between them. The CDR3 sequence is CASTILGNTIYF. The CDR3 coding sequence is TGTGCCAGCACCATCCTGGGCAACACCATATATTTT. Filled out from reference TRBV7-9 and TRBJ1-3, the complete variable domain reads DTGVSQNPRHKITKRGQNVTFRCDPISEHNRLYWYRQTLGQGPEFLTYFQNEAQLEKSRLLSDRFSAERPKGSFSTLEIQRTEQGDSAMYLCASTILGNTIYFGEGSWLTVV.

The table lists this clonotype with a few counts. The chain links TRBV7-2 to TRBJ2-3, with TRBD2 matching over 11 bases. This CDR3 has 16 amino acids. V was pared by 4 bases and J by 1 base, with 4 bases of the junction left unmatched. Germline-derived CDR1 and CDR2 are SGHTA and FQGNSA. The CDR3 loop reads CASSSLAGGRTDTQYF. CDR3 nucleotide sequence: TGTGCCAGCAGCTCCCTAGCGGGGGGCCGCACAGATACGCAGTATTTT. Based on the CDR3 plus reference TRBV7-2 and TRBJ2-3, the full variable domain is GAGVSQSPSNKVTEKGKDVELRCDPISGHTALYWYRQSLGQGLEFLIYFQGNSAPDKSGLPSDRFSAERTGGSVSTLTIQRTQQEDSAVYLCASSSLAGGRTDTQYFGPGTRLTVL.

The J gene is TRBJ2-5, the V gene TRBV5-1; D call uncertain. Trimming removed 6 bases at V and 7 bases at J, with 10 bases between. Germline V gives CDR1 SGHRS, CDR2 YFSETQ. This CDR3 is 11 amino acids long. CDR3 DNA sequence: TGCGCCAGCAACTTAGGCGGGACCCAGTACTTC. It is translated as CASNLGGTQYF.

This clonotype was counted a few times. The chain has TRBV20-1 and TRBJ2-5; 8 bases fit TRBD1. The V and J ends lost 6 bases and 5 bases, in that order; junction bases with no gene match: 8. This CDR3 contains 13 residues. Germline loops: CDR1 DFQATT, CDR2 SNEGSKA (reference sequence). CDR3 in DNA: TGCAGTGCCGATCAGGGGGCGCAGGAGACCCAGTACTTC. Its translation: CSADQGAQETQYF.

This clonotype was found once. The J gene is TRBJ2-1, the V gene TRBV2, with a possible D match to TRBD2 (5 bases). CDR1 and CDR2 (germline): SNHLY, FYNNEI. This CDR3 is built from 13 residues. The V and J ends lost 5 bases and 4 bases respectively, with 9 bases between them. The CDR3 DNA reads TGTGCCAGCAGTACCAGAGGGTACAATGAGCAGTTCTTC. Amino acid sequence: CASSTRGYNEQFF.

This clonotype was detected a few times. The chain joins TRBV5-4 to TRBJ1-2, with TRBD1 as a possible D gene (6 bases). The CDR3 has 13 residues. The V gene lost 4 bases and the J gene lost 8 bases, with 15 bases spanning the gap. Germline V CDR1 and CDR2: SGHNT, YYREEE (reference sequence). The CDR3 loop reads CASSTTGIDGYTF. The CDR3 bases are TGTGCCAGCAGCACTACAGGGATAGACGGCTACACCTTC.

The chain carries TRBV6-5 and TRBJ2-7; D is unclear. Trimming cost V 7 bases and J 2 bases, with 9 bases left between them. Germline assignment: CDR1 MNHEY and CDR2 SVGAGI. The CDR3 is 12 residues long. The CDR3 nucleotides read TGTGCCAGCAAGACCAGTCCCTACGAGCAGTACTTC. This encodes CASKTSPYEQYF.

Only a few counts were recorded for this clonotype. The J gene is TRBJ1-1, the V gene TRBV7-9; D remains ambiguous. The CDR3 loop spans 16 amino acids. The V end lost 4 bases, the J end lost 0 bases, and 15 bases lay between the germline ends. Germline lookup yields CDR1 SEHNR and CDR2 FQNEAQ (reference sequence). The CDR3 is CASSSELIRMNTEAFF. CDR3 DNA sequence: TGTGCCAGCAGCTCCGAACTGATCCGCATGAACACTGAAGCTTTCTTT.